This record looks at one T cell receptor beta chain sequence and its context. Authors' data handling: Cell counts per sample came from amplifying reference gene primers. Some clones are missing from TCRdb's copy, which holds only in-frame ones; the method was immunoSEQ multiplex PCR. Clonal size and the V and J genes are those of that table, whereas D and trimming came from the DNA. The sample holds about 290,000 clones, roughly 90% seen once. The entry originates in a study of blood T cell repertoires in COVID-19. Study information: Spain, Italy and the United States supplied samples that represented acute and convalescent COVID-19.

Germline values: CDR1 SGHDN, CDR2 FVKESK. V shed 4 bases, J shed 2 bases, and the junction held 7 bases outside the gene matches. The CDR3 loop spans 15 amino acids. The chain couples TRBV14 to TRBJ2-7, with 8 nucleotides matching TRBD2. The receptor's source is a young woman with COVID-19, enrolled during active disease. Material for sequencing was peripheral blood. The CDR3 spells CASSRERGPAYEQYF. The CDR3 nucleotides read TGTGCCAGCAGCCGCGAGCGGGGGCCGGCCTACGAGCAGTACTTC.